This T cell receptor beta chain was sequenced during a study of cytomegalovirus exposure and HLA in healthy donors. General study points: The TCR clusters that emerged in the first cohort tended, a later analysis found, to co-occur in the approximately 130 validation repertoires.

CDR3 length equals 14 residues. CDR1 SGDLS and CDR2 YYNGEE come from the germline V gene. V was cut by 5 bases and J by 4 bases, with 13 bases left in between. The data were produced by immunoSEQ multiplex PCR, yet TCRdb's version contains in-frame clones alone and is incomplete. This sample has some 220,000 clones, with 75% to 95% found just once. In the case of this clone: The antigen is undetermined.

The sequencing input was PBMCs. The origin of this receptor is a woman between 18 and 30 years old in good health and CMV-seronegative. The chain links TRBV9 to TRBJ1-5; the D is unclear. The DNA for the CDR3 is TGTGCCAGCAGTTCCTATGAGATTAATCAGCCCCAGCATTTT. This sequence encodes CASSSYEINQPQHF.